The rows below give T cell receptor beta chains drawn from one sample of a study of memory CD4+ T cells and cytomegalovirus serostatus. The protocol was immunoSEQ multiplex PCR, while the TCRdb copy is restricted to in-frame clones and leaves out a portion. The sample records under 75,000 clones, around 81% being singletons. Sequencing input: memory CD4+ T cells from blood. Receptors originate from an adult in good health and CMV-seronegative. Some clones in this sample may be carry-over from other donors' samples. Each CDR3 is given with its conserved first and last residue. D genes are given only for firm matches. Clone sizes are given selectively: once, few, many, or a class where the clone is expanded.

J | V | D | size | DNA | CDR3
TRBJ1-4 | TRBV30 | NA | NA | TGTGCCTGGAGTGTGGGCTGGGGGCGAAATGAAAAACTGTTTTTT | CAWSVGWGRNEKLFF
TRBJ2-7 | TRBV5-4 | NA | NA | TGTGCCAGCAGCTTGGATCATCGCTCCTACGAGCAGTACTTC | CASSLDHRSYEQYF
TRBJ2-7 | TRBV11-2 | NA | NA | TGTGCCAGCAGCTTATCCCTAGCGCAGGCCTACGAGCAGTACTTC | CASSLSLAQAYEQYF
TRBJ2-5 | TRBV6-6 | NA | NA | TGTGCCAGCAGTTATTCCAGGGAGACCCAGTACTTC | CASSYSRETQYF
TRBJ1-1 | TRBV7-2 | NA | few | TGTGCCAGCAGCCCCCAAGGGTCAGGGTCAAACACTGAAGCTTTCTTT | CASSPQGSGSNTEAFF
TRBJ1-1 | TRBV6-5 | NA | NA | TGTGCCAGCAGTTATCGGGGTGAAGCTTTCTTT | CASSYRGEAFF
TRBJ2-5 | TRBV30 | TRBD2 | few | TGTGCCTGGGCCGCCGGGACTAGCCCCAGGGAGACCCAGTACTTC | CAWAAGTSPRETQYF
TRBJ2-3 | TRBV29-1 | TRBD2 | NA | TGCAGCGTTGAAGAGCCAGCGGGAGGGCAGGATACGCAGTATTTT | CSVEEPAGGQDTQYF
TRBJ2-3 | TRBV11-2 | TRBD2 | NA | TGTGCCAGCAGCTTAGGGCCTTTGCTAGCGGGAGATACGCAGTATTTT | CASSLGPLLAGDTQYF
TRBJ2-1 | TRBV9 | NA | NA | TGTGCCAGCAGCGGGGGCCCTCACAATGAGCAGTTCTTC | CASSGGPHNEQFF
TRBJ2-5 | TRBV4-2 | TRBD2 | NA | TGTGCCAGCAGCCAAGATAGTGGGGGGGACCTCCAGGAGACCCAGTACTTC | CASSQDSGGDLQETQYF
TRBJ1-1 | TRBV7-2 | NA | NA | TGTGCCAGCAGCTCTTTAATGAACACTGAAGCTTTCTTT | CASSSLMNTEAFF
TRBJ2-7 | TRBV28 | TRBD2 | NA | TGTGCCAGCAGTTTGCTAGCGGGGCATTACGAGCAGTACTTC | CASSLLAGHYEQYF
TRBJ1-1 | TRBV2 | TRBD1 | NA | TGTGCCAGCAGCGACAGGGGTTACACTGAAGCTTTCTTT | CASSDRGYTEAFF
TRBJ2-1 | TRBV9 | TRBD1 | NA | TGTGCCAGCAGCGGACAGGGTTGGGTCAATGAGCAGTTCTTC | CASSGQGWVNEQFF
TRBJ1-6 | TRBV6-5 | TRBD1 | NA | TGTGCCAGCAGTGTCGGGACAGATTCACCCCTCCACTTT | CASSVGTDSPLHF
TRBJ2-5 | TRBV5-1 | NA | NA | TGCGCCAGCGCAGCGTACCAAGAGACCCAGTACTTC | CASAAYQETQYF
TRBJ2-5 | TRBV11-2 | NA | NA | TGTGCCAGCAGCTTAGTAAGGTACCAAGAGACCCAGTACTTC | CASSLVRYQETQYF
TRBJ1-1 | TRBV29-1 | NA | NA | TGCAGCGCCCGGGATTCACAGAGGAACACTGAAGCTTTCTTT | CSARDSQRNTEAFF
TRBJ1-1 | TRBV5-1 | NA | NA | TGCGCCAGCAGCTTGGGAGACTTAACGAACACTGAAGCTTTCTTT | CASSLGDLTNTEAFF
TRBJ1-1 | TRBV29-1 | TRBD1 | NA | TGCAGCGTTGAAATCCCGGGACAGGCCCCCTACCTTCACAACACTGAAGCTTTCTTT | CSVEIPGQAPYLHNTEAFF
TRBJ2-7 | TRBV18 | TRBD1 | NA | TGTGCCAGCTCACCGGGGACAGGGTCCTACGAGCAGTACTTC | CASSPGTGSYEQYF
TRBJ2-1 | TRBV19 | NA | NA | TGTGCCAGTAGTGGGCTAGCTGACATTGCGTTCTTC | CASSGLADIAFF
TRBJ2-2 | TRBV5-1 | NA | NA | TGCGCCAGCAGCCCGCAAGCTATTGTGGGGCTCACCGGGGAGCTGTTTTTT | CASSPQAIVGLTGELFF
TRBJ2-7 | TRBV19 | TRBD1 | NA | TGTGCCAGTAGTCACTCCGGGACAGGGGGCTACGAGCAGTACTTC | CASSHSGTGGYEQYF
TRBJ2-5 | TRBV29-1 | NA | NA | TGCAGCGTTGAGCTGGCGGGGGAGACCCAGTACTTC | CSVELAGETQYF
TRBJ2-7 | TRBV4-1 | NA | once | TGCGCCAGCAGCCAAAGGGAGGAGCCCTACGAGCAGTACTTC | CASSQREEPYEQYF
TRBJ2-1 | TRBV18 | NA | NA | TGTGCCAGCTCATCCCTACAGGGCTACAATGAGCAGTTCTTC | CASSSLQGYNEQFF
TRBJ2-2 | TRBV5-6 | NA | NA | TGTGCCAGCAGCTTGATTGGGGGGGGCCTCGTGAACACCGGGGAGCTGTTTTTT | CASSLIGGGLVNTGELFF
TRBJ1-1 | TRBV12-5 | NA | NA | TGTGCTAGTGCCGCCCCACTCGCGGGGGCTGAAGCTTTCTTT | CASAAPLAGAEAFF
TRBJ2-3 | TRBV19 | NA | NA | TGTGCCAGTAAACCGGACAAAGCAGATACGCAGTATTTT | CASKPDKADTQYF
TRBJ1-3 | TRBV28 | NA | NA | TGTGCCAGCAGTTTTGCGGGGTACAGACTCTCTGGAAACACCATATATTTT | CASSFAGYRLSGNTIYF
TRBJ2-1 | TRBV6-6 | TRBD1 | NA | TGTGCCAGCAGTTACCTGGGACAGGGTGGCAATGAGCAGTTCTTC | CASSYLGQGGNEQFF
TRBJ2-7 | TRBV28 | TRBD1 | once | TGTGCCAGCAGGGGACAGCTCCCGGGCTCCTACGAGCAGTACTTC | CASRGQLPGSYEQYF
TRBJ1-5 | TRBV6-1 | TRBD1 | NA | TGTGCCAGCAGTGCGTCCGGGACAGGGGGGTTCAATCAGCCCCAGCATTTT | CASSASGTGGFNQPQHF
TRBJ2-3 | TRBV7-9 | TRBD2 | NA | TGTGCCAGCAGCTTAAGCGGGACCGTCACAGATACGCAGTATTTT | CASSLSGTVTDTQYF
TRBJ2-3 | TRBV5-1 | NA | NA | TGCGCCAGCAAGCCCCTTAGCACAGATACGCAGTATTTT | CASKPLSTDTQYF
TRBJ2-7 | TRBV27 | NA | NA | TGTGCCAGCAGTTTACGCCCGGGCCTACTATACGAGCAGTACTTC | CASSLRPGLLYEQYF
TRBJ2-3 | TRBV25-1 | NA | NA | TGTGCCAGCAGTGATCCCCGGGGGGCGTGGGTAGATACGCAGTATTTT | CASSDPRGAWVDTQYF
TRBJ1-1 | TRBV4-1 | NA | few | TGCGCCAGCAGCCCAATCGGAAGACAGGTTGACACTGAAGCTTTCTTT | CASSPIGRQVDTEAFF
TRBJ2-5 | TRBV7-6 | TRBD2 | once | TGTGCCAGCACGGCTAGCGGGGGATTTCAAGAGACCCAGTACTTC | CASTASGGFQETQYF
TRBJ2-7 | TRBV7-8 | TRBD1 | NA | TGTGCCAGCAGCCGGAACAGGGGGGCGAACTACGAGCAGTACTTC | CASSRNRGANYEQYF
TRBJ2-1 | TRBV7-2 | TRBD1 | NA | TGTGCCAGCAGCTGGCGAGAGGGGTGGACAGGCAATGAGCAGTTCTTC | CASSWREGWTGNEQFF
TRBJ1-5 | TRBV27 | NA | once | TGTGCCAGCAGTTTACTGGGGGATCAGCCCCAGCATTTT | CASSLLGDQPQHF
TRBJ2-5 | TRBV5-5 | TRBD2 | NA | TGTGCCAGCAGCTCCGCCTGGGCTAGCGGGAGCGGGGGAGAGACCCAGTACTTC | CASSSAWASGSGGETQYF
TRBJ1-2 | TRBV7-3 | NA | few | TGTGCCAGCAGCCCCGGCGGGGGGGATGGCTACACCTTC | CASSPGGGDGYTF
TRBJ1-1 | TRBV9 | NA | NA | TGTGCCAGCAGCGTCAAGGACAACCTGAACACTGAAGCTTTCTTT | CASSVKDNLNTEAFF
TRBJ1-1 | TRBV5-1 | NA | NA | TGCGCCAGCAGCTTCAACCCCGGCATGAACACTGAAGCTTTCTTT | CASSFNPGMNTEAFF
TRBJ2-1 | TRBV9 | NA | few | TGTGCCAGCAGCGTAGGAACAGGCTCTATATACAATGAGCAGTTCTTC | CASSVGTGSIYNEQFF
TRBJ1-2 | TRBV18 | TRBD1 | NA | TGTGCCAGCTCGCCCCAGACAGGGGATGGCTACACCTTC | CASSPQTGDGYTF